This TCR beta chain was profiled in a study of OX40 agonist ivuxolimab in advanced cancers. Overall study: Cancers in dose escalation were hepatocellular, melanoma, renal cell and head and neck. The eligibility criteria allowed prior anti-PD-1, anti-PD-L1 or anti-CTLA-4 therapy, and 40% had some.

With regard to this clone: Its antigen is not identified.

CDR3 length: 15 residues. The V end lost 1 base, the J end lost 0 bases, and 10 bases lay between the germline ends. From germline, CDR1 is SGHTA and CDR2 FQGNSA. Study-wide points: At 0.1 to 3.0 mg/kg, clonal expansion of CD4+ and CD8+ blood T cells had occurred by week 6.

TCRdb keeps only in-frame clones here, not all; method: immunoSEQ multiplex PCR. The data hold more than 60,000 clones, with around 94% observed a single time. Material: CD4+ or CD8+ T cells sorted from blood, obtained in a trial of the OX40 agonist ivuxolimab. This receptor was taken from an adult with an advanced solid tumor such as melanoma, head and neck, liver or kidney cancer. This chain connects TRBV7-2 to TRBJ2-7; D is perhaps TRBD1 or TRBD2 (5 bases each). The CDR3 sequence: CASSLEWGSSYEQYF. CDR3 sequence (DNA): TGTGCCAGCAGCTTAGAGTGGGGGAGCTCCTACGAGCAGTACTTC.